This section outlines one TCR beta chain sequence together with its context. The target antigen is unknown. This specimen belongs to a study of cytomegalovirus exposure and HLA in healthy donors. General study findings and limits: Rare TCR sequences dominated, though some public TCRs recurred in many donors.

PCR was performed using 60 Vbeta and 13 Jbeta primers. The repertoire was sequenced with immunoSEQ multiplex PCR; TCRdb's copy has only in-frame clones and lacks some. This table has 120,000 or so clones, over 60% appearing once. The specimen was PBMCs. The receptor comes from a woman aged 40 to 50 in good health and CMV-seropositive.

The CDR3 sequence: CAWTGSTDTQYF. Written as DNA, the CDR3 is TGTGCCTGGACAGGGAGCACAGATACGCAGTATTTT. The rearrangement joins TRBV30 to TRBJ2-3; possibly TRBD1 for D (5 bases). The CDR3 contains 12 residues. Germline V gene lookup returns CDR1 GTSNPN and CDR2 SVGIG (reference sequence). V lost 4 bases and J lost 0, with 5 bases in between. The whole variable domain, remainder taken from reference TRBV30 and TRBJ2-3, is SQTIHQWPATLVQPVGSPLSLECTVEGTSNPNLYWYRQAAGRGLQLLFYSVGIGQISSEVPQNLSASRPQDRQFILSSKKLLLSDSGFYLCAWTGSTDTQYFGPGTRLTVL.